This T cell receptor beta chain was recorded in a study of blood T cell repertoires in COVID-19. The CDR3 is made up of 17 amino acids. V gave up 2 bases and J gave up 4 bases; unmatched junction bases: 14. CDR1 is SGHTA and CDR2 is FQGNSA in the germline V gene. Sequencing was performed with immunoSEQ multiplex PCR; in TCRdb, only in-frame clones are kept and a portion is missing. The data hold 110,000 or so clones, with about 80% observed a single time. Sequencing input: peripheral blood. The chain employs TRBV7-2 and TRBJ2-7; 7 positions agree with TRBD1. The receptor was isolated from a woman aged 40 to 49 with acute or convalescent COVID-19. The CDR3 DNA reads TGTGCCAGCAGCTTAAATCGACAGGGCGAGCGAGTTTACGAGCAGTACTTC. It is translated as CASSLNRQGERVYEQYF.